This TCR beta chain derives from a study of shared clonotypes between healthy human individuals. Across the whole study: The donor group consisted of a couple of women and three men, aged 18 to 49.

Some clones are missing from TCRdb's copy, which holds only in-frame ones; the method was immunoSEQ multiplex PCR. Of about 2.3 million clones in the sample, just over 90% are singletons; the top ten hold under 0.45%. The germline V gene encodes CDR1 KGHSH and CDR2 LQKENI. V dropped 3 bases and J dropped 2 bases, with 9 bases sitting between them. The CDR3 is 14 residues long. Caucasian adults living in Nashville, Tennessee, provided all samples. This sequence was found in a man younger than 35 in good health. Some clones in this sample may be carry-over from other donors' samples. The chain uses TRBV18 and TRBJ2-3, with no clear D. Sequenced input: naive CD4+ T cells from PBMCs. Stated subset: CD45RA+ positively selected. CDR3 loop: CASSPRQATDTQYF. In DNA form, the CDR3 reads TGTGCCAGCTCACCTCGCCAGGCCACAGATACGCAGTATTTT.